This T cell receptor beta chain is from a study of T cells in Graves' hyperthyroidism and ophthalmopathy. RNA transcripts gave rise to amplified TCR beta CDR3 regions. The HTBI primer set drove a first-round RT-PCR of the TCR CDR3. TCRdb itself ran the multiplex PCR reads through MiXCR, one entry per CDR3 protein. The table lists around 350,000 distinct CDR3 sequences, about 19% of them singletons. The CDR3 sequence is 13 residues long. Deletions cut 4 bases from V and 4 bases from J, with 13 bases between. Germline V gives CDR1 SQVTM, CDR2 ANQGSEA. This clonotype was observed many times. This chain links TRBV29-1 with TRBJ2-5; D remains ambiguous. The sequence derives from a young woman with Graves' hyperthyroidism. The sequenced sample was blood. The CDR3 DNA reads TGCAGCGTTGCCTCGGTGGTCGTAGAGACCCAGTACTTC. Translation: CSVASVVVETQYF. The full variable domain, completed using reference TRBV29-1 and TRBJ2-5, is SAVISQKPSRDICQRGTSLTIQCQVDSQVTMMFWYRQQPGQSLTLIATANQGSEATYESGFVIDKFPISRPNLTFSTLTVSNMSPEDSSIYLCSVASVVVETQYFGPGTRLLVL.